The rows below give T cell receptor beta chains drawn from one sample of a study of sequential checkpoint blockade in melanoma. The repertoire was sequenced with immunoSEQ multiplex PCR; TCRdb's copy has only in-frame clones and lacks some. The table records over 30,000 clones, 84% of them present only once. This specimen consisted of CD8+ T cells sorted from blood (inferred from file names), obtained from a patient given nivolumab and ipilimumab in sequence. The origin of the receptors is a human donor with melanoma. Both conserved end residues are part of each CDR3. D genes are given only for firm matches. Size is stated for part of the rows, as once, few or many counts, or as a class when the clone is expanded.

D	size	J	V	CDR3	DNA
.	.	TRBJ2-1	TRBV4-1	CASSQDNYNEQFF	TGCGCCAGCAGCCAAGATAACTACAATGAGCAGTTCTTC
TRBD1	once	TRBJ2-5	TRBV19	CASSMETGVETQYF	TGTGCCAGTAGTATGGAGACAGGGGTGGAGACCCAGTACTTC
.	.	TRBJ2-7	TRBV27	CASSLGREAYEQYF	TGTGCCAGCAGTTTAGGCAGGGAAGCCTACGAGCAGTACTTC
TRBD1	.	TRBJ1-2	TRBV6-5	CASSYEQGNYGYTF	TGTGCCAGCAGTTACGAACAGGGGAACTATGGCTACACCTTC
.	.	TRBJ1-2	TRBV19	CASSPEADRELYGYTF	TGTGCCAGTAGTCCAGAGGCGGACAGAGAACTTTATGGCTACACCTTC
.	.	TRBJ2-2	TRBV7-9	CASSPTENTGELFF	TGTGCCAGCAGCCCGACAGAGAACACCGGGGAGCTGTTTTTT
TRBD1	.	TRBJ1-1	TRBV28	CASSPGYTGGTEAFF	TGTGCCAGCAGTCCCGGTTATACAGGGGGCACTGAAGCTTTCTTT
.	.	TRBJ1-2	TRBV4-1	CASSPSGRDYGYTF	TGCGCCAGCAGCCCTAGCGGGAGGGACTATGGCTACACCTTC
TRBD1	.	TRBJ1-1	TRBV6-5	CASSGQGGLNTEAFF	TGTGCCAGCAGCGGACAGGGAGGGCTGAACACTGAAGCTTTCTTT
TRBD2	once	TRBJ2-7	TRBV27	CASNHPGLATYF	TGTGCCAGCAACCACCCGGGACTAGCGACTTACTTC
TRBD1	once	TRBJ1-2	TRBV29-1	CSVGPGTGGGYTF	TGCAGCGTCGGCCCCGGGACAGGGGGCGGCTACACCTTC
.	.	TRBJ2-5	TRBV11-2	CASSSEPGQQETQYF	TGTGCCAGCAGCTCCGAACCAGGTCAACAAGAGACCCAGTACTTC
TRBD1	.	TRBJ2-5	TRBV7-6	CASMPGQGAQEQYF	TGTGCCAGCATGCCGGGACAGGGGGCGCAGGAGCAGTACTTC
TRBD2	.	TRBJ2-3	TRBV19	CASSIAGGPGDTQYF	TGTGCCAGTAGTATAGCGGGGGGACCAGGGGATACGCAGTATTTT
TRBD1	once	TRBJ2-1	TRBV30	CAWGWRPGTGEDEQFF	TGTGCCTGGGGCTGGAGACCCGGGACAGGGGAGGATGAGCAGTTCTTC
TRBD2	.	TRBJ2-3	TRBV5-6	CASSYRGTSGELSTDTQYF	TGTGCCAGCAGCTACCGAGGGACTAGCGGGGAGCTTAGCACAGATACGCAGTATTTT
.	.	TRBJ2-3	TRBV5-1	CASSLSLIYAQYF	TGCGCCAGCAGCCTGTCATTGATCTACGCGCAGTATTTT
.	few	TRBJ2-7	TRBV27	CASSLLAGEGEQYF	TGTGCCAGCAGTTTATTGGCAGGGGAAGGCGAGCAGTACTTC
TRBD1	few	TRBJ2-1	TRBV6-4	CASSDGTGGNEQFF	TGTGCCAGCAGTGATGGGACAGGGGGCAATGAGCAGTTCTTC
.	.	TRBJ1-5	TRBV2	CASSEEDFNQPQHF	TGTGCCAGCAGTGAAGAGGACTTCAATCAGCCCCAGCATTTT
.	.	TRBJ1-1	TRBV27	CASSDRPNTEAFF	TGTGCCAGCAGCGACAGACCGAACACTGAAGCTTTCTTT
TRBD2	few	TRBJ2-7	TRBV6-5	CASSSGLAGYEQYF	TGTGCCAGCAGTTCGGGACTAGCGGGCTACGAGCAGTACTTC
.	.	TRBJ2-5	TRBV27	CASSSAFGQPQETQYF	TGTGCCAGCAGTTCTGCCTTCGGACAGCCACAAGAGACCCAGTACTTC
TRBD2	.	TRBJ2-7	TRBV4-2	CASSQEVSGDLGQYF	TGTGCCAGCAGCCAAGAGGTTAGCGGGGACCTTGGGCAGTACTTC
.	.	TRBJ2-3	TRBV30	CAWSWGGGGADTQYF	TGTGCCTGGAGTTGGGGAGGGGGAGGAGCGGATACGCAGTATTTT
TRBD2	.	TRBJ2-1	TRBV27	CASGPGTSSYNEQFF	TGTGCCAGCGGCCCTGGGACTAGTTCCTACAATGAGCAGTTCTTC
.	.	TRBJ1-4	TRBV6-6	CASSYSNEGEKLFF	TGTGCCAGCAGTTACTCGAACGAGGGAGAAAAACTGTTTTTT
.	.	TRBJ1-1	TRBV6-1	CASSEVTGNTEAFF	TGTGCCAGCAGTGAAGTGACAGGGAACACTGAAGCTTTCTTT
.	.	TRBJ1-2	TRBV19	CASSIVRGRDIDGYTF	TGTGCCAGTAGTATAGTACGAGGGAGGGATATTGATGGCTACACCTTC
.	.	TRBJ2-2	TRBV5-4	CASSPGGTGELFF	TGTGCCAGCAGCCCCGGAGGAACCGGGGAGCTGTTTTTT
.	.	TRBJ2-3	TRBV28	CASSTHGDRDTQYF	TGTGCCAGCAGCACCCACGGGGATAGAGATACGCAGTATTTT
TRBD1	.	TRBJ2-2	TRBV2	CASSYASTGGNFANTGELFF	TGTGCCAGCAGTTACGCTTCGACAGGGGGCAACTTCGCGAACACCGGGGAGCTGTTTTTT
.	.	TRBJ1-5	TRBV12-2	CASRSFPRGRQPQHF	TGTGCAAGTCGCTCCTTCCCACGGGGTCGACAGCCCCAGCATTTT
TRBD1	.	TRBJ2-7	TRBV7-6	CASSPRTGGYEQYF	TGTGCCAGCAGCCCCAGGACAGGGGGTTACGAGCAGTACTTC
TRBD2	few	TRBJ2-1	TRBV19	CASSVGTSGYEQFF	TGTGCCAGTAGTGTCGGGACTAGCGGCTACGAGCAGTTCTTC
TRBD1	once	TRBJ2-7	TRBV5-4	CASSLGTGTYEQYF	TGTGCCAGCAGCTTGGGGACAGGGACCTACGAGCAGTACTTC
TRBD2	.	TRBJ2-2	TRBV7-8	CASSHQVGLAGDTGELFF	TGTGCCAGCAGCCATCAAGTCGGACTAGCGGGGGACACCGGGGAGCTGTTTTTT
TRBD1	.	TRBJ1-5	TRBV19	CASSHLPGQLNQPQHF	TGTGCCAGTAGTCATCTTCCGGGACAGCTTAATCAGCCCCAGCATTTT
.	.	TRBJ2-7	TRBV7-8	CASRAGSSYEQYF	TGTGCCAGCAGGGCGGGGAGCTCCTACGAGCAGTACTTC
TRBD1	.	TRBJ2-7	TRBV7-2	CASSPTGLSYEQYF	TGTGCCAGCAGCCCGACAGGGTTGTCCTACGAGCAGTACTTC
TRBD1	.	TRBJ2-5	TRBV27	CASSLRQGAYQETQYF	TGTGCCAGCAGTTTAAGGCAGGGGGCATACCAAGAGACCCAGTACTTC
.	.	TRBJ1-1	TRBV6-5	CASSYGGELVNTEAFF	TGTGCCAGCAGTTACGGGGGGGAACTTGTGAACACTGAAGCTTTCTTT
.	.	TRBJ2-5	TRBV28	CASSSGYEETQYF	TGTGCCAGCAGCTCAGGGTATGAGGAGACCCAGTACTTC
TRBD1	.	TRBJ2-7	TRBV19	CATGTGEWEQYF	TGTGCCACGGGGACAGGGGAGTGGGAGCAGTACTTC
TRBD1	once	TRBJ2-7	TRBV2	CASRRTGSSYEQYF	TGTGCCAGCAGACGGACAGGGAGCTCCTACGAGCAGTACTTC